Below are 10 T cell receptor beta chains sequenced from a single sample in a study of blood T cell repertoires in COVID-19 (dated by TCRdb to the early 2020s). Libraries were built with the immunoSEQ multiplex PCR assay. TCRdb retrieved this table from immuneACCESS and kept in-frame rearrangements only. Not all clones are present; in checked studies, unresolved V genes account for under half, and no reason is known for the remainder. Across this sample there are about 78,000 clones, with 77% seen only once. The top ten constitute about a tenth of the sample. Sequencing was performed on peripheral blood. The receptors come from a human donor in a cohort sampled during active COVID-19.

This rearrangement joins TRBV28 to TRBJ1-6; possibly TRBD1 for D (6 bases). CDR3 size: 14 residues. Germline CDR1 reads MDHEN; CDR2 reads SYDVKM. V dropped 4 bases and J dropped 10 bases, with 14 bases sitting between them. CDR3 nucleotide sequence: TGTGCCAGCAGTTCAGGGGAGCGTAGGTCACCCCTCCACTTT. This translates into CASSSGERRSPLHF.

This rearrangement joins TRBV6-5 to TRBJ1-5; D may be TRBD1 (5 bases). The germline gives CDR1 MNHEY, CDR2 SVGAGI. The ends were cut back, 11 bases at V and 7 bases at J, with 24 bases in the middle. This CDR3 spans 15 amino acids. The CDR3 sequence: CAVLLDGGWVQPQHF. The CDR3 DNA reads TGTGCCGTCCTACTAGACGGGGGATGGGTCCAGCCCCAGCATTTT.

J is TRBJ1-5 and V is TRBV28, with 7 bases identical to TRBD1. The CDR3 runs to 16 residues. V shed 5 bases, J shed 0 bases, and the junction held 7 bases outside the gene matches. Germline lookup yields CDR1 MDHEN and CDR2 SYDVKM. The CDR3 DNA sequence: TGTGCCAGCAGTATGATTGGGACAGATAGCAATCAGCCCCAGCATTTT. Translated: CASSMIGTDSNQPQHF.

This clone was seen a few times. The chain has TRBV7-9 and TRBJ1-3, with D tentatively TRBD1 (6 bases). In germline, CDR1 is SEHNR, CDR2 FQNEAQ (reference sequence). The CDR3 is made up of 13 amino acids. Trimming stripped 4 bases from V and 8 bases from J, with 12 bases between. The CDR3 sequence: CASSSGVVDTIYF. The CDR3 DNA sequence: TGTGCCAGCAGCTCAGGGGTTGTGGACACCATATATTTT.

The chain recombines TRBV4-1 with TRBJ1-4; possibly TRBD1 for D (5 bases). There are 17 residues in the CDR3. Deletions cut 4 bases from V and 4 bases from J, with 19 bases between. CDR1 is MGHRA and CDR2 is YSYEKL in the germline V gene. CDR3 coding DNA: TGCGCCAGCAGCCGGGCGGGGAGGGGTACCGTTAATGAAAAACTGTTTTTT. This encodes CASSRAGRGTVNEKLFF.

The chain carries TRBV11-2 and TRBJ2-7; D may be TRBD2 (5 bases). CDR1 is SGHAT and CDR2 is FQNNGV in the germline V gene. V was cut by 3 bases and J by 3 bases, with 6 bases left in between. The CDR3 is 12 residues long. For the CDR3, the DNA is TGTGCCAGCAGCTTCGGAGGCTACGAGCAGTACTTC. Translation gives CASSFGGYEQYF.

This sequence joins TRBV18 and TRBJ1-1; unclear D gene. Germline V gene data show CDR1 as KGHSH and CDR2 as LQKENI. CDR3 length equals 14 residues. V was clipped by 3 bases and J by 0 bases, with 8 bases between them. The CDR3 region is CASSPLYMNTEAFF. As DNA, the CDR3 is TGTGCCAGCTCACCTTTATATATGAACACTGAAGCTTTCTTT.

The sample holds a few counts of this clone. The chain is built from TRBV9 and TRBJ1-2; 8 bases fit TRBD1. The germline V gene encodes CDR1 SGDLS and CDR2 YYNGEE. J lost 4 bases, V lost 2 bases, and 4 bases had no gene match. The CDR3 has 14 amino acids. This CDR3 reads CASSVGQVRYGYTF. In DNA form, the CDR3 reads TGTGCCAGCAGCGTGGGACAGGTGCGCTATGGCTACACCTTC.

The chain has TRBV28 and TRBJ1-1, with 7 bases that match TRBD1. There are 16 residues in the CDR3. CDR1 is MDHEN, CDR2 SYDVKM, per germline. V lost 4 bases and J lost 1; bases outside the gene matches: 9. The CDR3, as DNA: TGTGCCAGCAGTTCATCATTAGGGGGCAGGAACACTGAAGCTTTCTTT. Its protein product is CASSSSLGGRNTEAFF.

V gene TRBV3-1 (or the pseudogene TRBV3-2) combines with J gene TRBJ2-1; TRBD2 agrees at 8 bases. Trimming cost V 4 bases and J 8 bases; bases outside gene matches: 10. The CDR3 length is 15 residues. Germline V gene data show CDR1 as LGHDT and CDR2 as YNNKEL (reference sequence). In nucleotides, the CDR3 is TGTGCCAGCAGCCCCGCAGGACTAGCTAGCTATGAGCAGTTCTTC. Translated, it gives CASSPAGLASYEQFF.